The 9 T cell receptor beta chains in this list originate from one sample, sequenced in a study of T cell changes during pregnancy in multiple sclerosis (dated by TCRdb to the late 2010s). The protocol used for the library was the immunoSEQ multiplex PCR assay. Sourced from immuneACCESS, this table was stored by TCRdb with only in-frame sequences that have V and J called. A share of the clones is absent; for the studies checked, an unresolved V gene accounts for under half, and the remainder has no known explanation. Across this sample there are fewer than 60,000 clones, with more than 75% seen only once. Of the sample, under 1.5% falls within the top ten clones. The specimen was peripheral blood, collected in the second trimester of pregnancy. These receptors all stem from a female donor with multiple sclerosis, enrolled in a pregnancy study.

The genes are TRBV9 and TRBJ2-1, with TRBD1 matching over 10 bases. This CDR3 is 17 amino acids long. The ends lost 0 bases at V and 6 bases at J; junction bases unmatched: 9. Per germline, CDR1 SGDLS and CDR2 YYNGEE. CDR3 protein: CASSVVGGTGAPNEQFF. The DNA of the CDR3 is TGTGCCAGCAGCGTAGTAGGGGGGACAGGGGCTCCCAATGAGCAGTTCTTC.

The V gene is TRBV6-4, the J gene TRBJ2-1; 11 nucleotides agree with TRBD2. Per germline, CDR1 MRHNA and CDR2 SNTAGT. The trim removed 3 bases at V and 5 bases at J, leaving 3 bases unmatched. CDR3 length equals 15 residues. DNA of the CDR3: TGTGCCAGCAGTGAGCTAGCGGGGGGTCACAATGAGCAGTTCTTC. The encoded protein is CASSELAGGHNEQFF.

V is TRBV5-6 and J is TRBJ2-5; possible D gene TRBD1, 6 bases. Trimming shortened V by 2 bases and J by 1 base, and 12 bases separated the two germline ends. The CDR3 sequence is 15 residues long. Germline CDR1 is SGHDT and CDR2 is YYEEEE. The CDR3 spells CASSFQGPGQETQYF. The CDR3 DNA reads as TGTGCCAGCAGCTTTCAGGGGCCGGGCCAAGAGACCCAGTACTTC.

The V call is TRBV2, the J call TRBJ2-1; a possible D gene is TRBD2 (6 bases). In germline, CDR1 is SNHLY, CDR2 FYNNEI. The CDR3 covers 12 residues. The V and J ends lost 7 bases and 7 bases respectively, with 11 bases between them. In nucleotides, the CDR3 is TGTGCCAGCACTCGGGGGTGGAATGAGCAGTTCTTC. Amino acids: CASTRGWNEQFF.

This clone occurred a few times. The J gene is TRBJ2-3, the V gene TRBV6-6; 8 bases match TRBD2. Germline V gene lookup returns CDR1 MNHNY and CDR2 SVGAGI (reference sequence). This CDR3 spans 15 amino acids. Germline trimming cut 2 bases from V and 2 bases from J; bases unmatched to any gene: 3. In DNA, the CDR3 is TGTGCCAGCAGTTACGGCGGGGGGTTCACAGATACGCAGTATTTT. Its translation is CASSYGGGFTDTQYF.

The chain joins TRBV6-1 to TRBJ1-4, with 10 bases aligning to TRBD1. Germline V gene data show CDR1 as MNHNS and CDR2 as SASEGT. With V trimmed by 3 bases and J by 7 bases, 2 bases remained unmatched. The CDR3 is made up of 14 amino acids. This chain's CDR3 is CASSEGTGVEKLFF. Here the CDR3 DNA reads TGTGCCAGCAGTGAGGGGACAGGGGTTGAAAAACTGTTTTTT.

This clone was counted once. The V and J genes are TRBV5-1 and TRBJ2-5; D may be TRBD1 (6 bases). V shed 4 bases and J shed 5 bases, with 21 bases lying between them. From germline, CDR1 is SGHRS and CDR2 YFSETQ. The CDR3 length is 16 residues. The CDR3 sequence is CASSPWGTLRGETQYF. CDR3 DNA sequence: TGCGCCAGCAGCCCTTGGGGGACACTAAGAGGGGAGACCCAGTACTTC.

This chain joins TRBV5-6 and TRBJ1-1; D is ambiguous. The CDR3 loop spans 13 amino acids. Trimming pared 6 bases from V and 0 bases from J, leaving 9 bases between. Germline assignment: CDR1 SGHDT and CDR2 YYEEEE. The CDR3 protein is CASNPLMNTEAFF. DNA for the CDR3: TGTGCCAGCAACCCACTGATGAACACTGAAGCTTTCTTT.

The gene calls are TRBV7-8 and TRBJ1-5; 8 bases align to TRBD1. V shed 2 bases and J 7 bases; nucleotides not matched to a gene: 10. CDR1 and CDR2 from the germline V gene are SGHVS and FQNEAQ. The CDR3 totals 16 residues. The CDR3: CASSLRDPRDRQPQHF. As DNA, the CDR3 is TGTGCCAGCAGCTTACGGGACCCCAGGGACAGGCAGCCCCAGCATTTT.